These 15 T cell receptor beta chains originate from one sample sequenced in a study of graft-versus-host responses after intestinal transplantation. These receptors lack a known antigen. Some clones are missing from TCRdb's copy, which holds only in-frame ones; the method was immunoSEQ multiplex PCR. The table records about 84,000 clones, approximately 90% of them present only once. The sequences come from unstimulated CD4+ T cells sorted from spleen or lymph node cells, collected before transplant. These receptors were taken from a human donor who was the organ donor for an intestinal transplant.

As to this clone: The identical CDR3 is also encoded by other nucleotide sequences in the sample. V usage is TRBV5-1 and J usage is TRBJ1-2, with TRBD1 identical over 7 bases. Germline lookup yields CDR1 SGHRS and CDR2 YFSETQ. CDR3 length: 13 amino acids. With V trimmed by 1 base and J by 6 bases, 3 bases remained unmatched. The CDR3 sequence is CASSLRQGDGYTF. CDR3 sequence (DNA): TGCGCCAGCAGCTTGAGGCAGGGGGATGGCTACACCTTC.

This chain links TRBV11-2 with TRBJ2-3; D is unresolved. CDR3 length: 14 amino acids. The germline gives CDR1 SGHAT, CDR2 FQNNGV. V was cut by 5 bases and J by 1 base, with 10 bases left in between. The CDR3 DNA reads TGTGCCAGCAGCCGACTCCCGGGCACAGATACGCAGTATTTT. Translating gives CASSRLPGTDTQYF.

The V and J genes are TRBV30 and TRBJ1-5; D gene uncertain. The CDR3 has 18 residues. Trimming removed 0 bases from V and 7 bases from J, with 25 bases in between. In germline, CDR1 is GTSNPN, CDR2 SVGIG (reference sequence). Here the CDR3 reads CAWSVAPPIRGLGQPQHF. The CDR3 DNA reads as TGTGCCTGGAGTGTTGCCCCACCAATTAGAGGGCTAGGGCAGCCCCAGCATTTT.

The rearrangement joins TRBV28 to TRBJ1-5; 7 bases are shared with TRBD1. The CDR3 extends over 12 amino acids. V lost 6 bases to trimming and J lost 13 bases; unmatched junction nucleotides: 9. Germline V gene data show CDR1 as MDHEN and CDR2 as SYDVKM. The chain's CDR3 is CASRGNRDSQHF. The CDR3 nucleotides are TGTGCCAGCAGAGGAAACCGGGACAGTCAGCATTTT.

This clone was seen once. The rearrangement uses TRBV15 and TRBJ2-3, with 11 bases matching TRBD2. The ends lost 2 bases at V and 3 bases at J; junction bases unmatched: 7. Germline CDR1 LNHNV, CDR2 YYDKDF (reference sequence). The CDR3 is 17 amino acids. The CDR3 region is CATSRPTSGRRTDTQYF. The CDR3 DNA reads as TGTGCCACCAGCAGACCTACTAGCGGGAGAAGGACAGATACGCAGTATTTT.

This chain connects TRBV2 to TRBJ1-2; D is unclear. Germline-derived CDR1 and CDR2 are SNHLY and FYNNEI. Trimming pared 4 bases from V and 4 bases from J, leaving 13 bases between. The length of the CDR3 is 14 residues. In nucleotides, the CDR3 is TGTGCCAGCAGTGCCGGGTCGAAGAGCTATGGCTACACCTTC. Its protein product is CASSAGSKSYGYTF.

DNA of the CDR3: TGTGCCAGCAGCCTCAAAAGGACTAGCCCCAGAGAGACCCAGTACTTC. Amino acids: CASSLKRTSPRETQYF. V is TRBV5-6 and J is TRBJ2-5; 8 positions agree with TRBD2. Germline V gene lookup returns CDR1 SGHDT and CDR2 YYEEEE. The trim removed 4 bases at V and 4 bases at J, leaving 12 bases unmatched. The CDR3 is 16 residues long.

The chain uses TRBV10-1 and TRBJ1-1, with 7 bases fitting TRBD1. This CDR3 has 15 residues. The junction had 4 bases not matched to a gene; V was cut back by 2 bases and J by 1 base. Germline V gives CDR1 WNHNN, CDR2 SYGVQD (reference sequence). The DNA of the CDR3 is TGCGCCAGCAGTGAGGCCGGGACAGCGAACACTGAAGCTTTCTTT. Protein sequence: CASSEAGTANTEAFF.

The gene calls are TRBV7-9 and TRBJ2-7; tentative D call: TRBD1 (6 bases). Germline V CDR1 and CDR2: SEHNR, FQNEAQ (reference sequence). V gave up 5 bases and J gave up 0 bases, with 14 bases separating them. This CDR3 spans 15 amino acids. CDR3 sequence: CASSPRQVYSYEQYF. The CDR3 DNA reads as TGTGCCAGCAGCCCGAGACAGGTATACTCCTACGAGCAGTACTTC.

The rearrangement links TRBV7-2 to TRBJ1-2; 7 positions match TRBD1. The CDR3 length is 15 residues. Trimming removed 1 base from V and 7 bases from J; junction bases left unmatched: 9. CDR1 and CDR2 from the germline V gene are SGHTA and FQGNSA. The CDR3 DNA sequence: TGTGCCAGCAGCTTAGTGGTGACAGGGAATTCTGGCTACACCTTC. Its protein is CASSLVVTGNSGYTF.

The V call is TRBV5-1, the J call TRBJ2-7; 12 bases map to TRBD2. Germline V lookup: CDR1 SGHRS, CDR2 YFSETQ. The CDR3 covers 15 residues. The trim removed 4 bases at V and 1 base at J, leaving 3 bases unmatched. CDR3: CASSATSGRSYEQYF. The CDR3 DNA sequence: TGCGCCAGCAGCGCAACTAGCGGGAGGTCCTACGAGCAGTACTTC. Together with reference TRBV5-1 and TRBJ2-7, the CDR3 gives the full variable domain: KAGVTQTPRYLIKTRGQQVTLSCSPISGHRSVSWYQQTPGQGLQFLFEYFSETQRNKGNFPGRFSGRQFSNSRSEMNVSTLELGDSALYLCASSATSGRSYEQYFGPGTRLTVT.

The V gene is TRBV19, the J gene TRBJ2-2; unclear D gene. The CDR3 has 14 amino acids. With 2 bases removed from V and 4 bases from J, the gap between germline ends came to 8 bases. Germline CDR1 reads LNHDA; CDR2 reads SQIVND (reference sequence). The CDR3 protein is CASSIRPGTGELFF. CDR3 in DNA: TGTGCCAGTAGTATACGTCCAGGCACCGGGGAGCTGTTTTTT.

The chain combines TRBV11-3 with TRBJ2-3, with D perhaps TRBD1 (5 bases). The CDR3 length is 14 residues. Germline V gene lookup returns CDR1 SGHNT and CDR2 YENEEA. The germline V and J ends were trimmed by 2 bases and 0 bases, with 6 bases remaining between them. CDR3 sequence reads: CASSLRGSTDTQYF. The DNA of the CDR3 is TGTGCCAGCAGCTTAAGGGGAAGCACAGATACGCAGTATTTT.

This clone was observed once. The chain joins TRBV6-5 to TRBJ2-1; 8 positions agree with TRBD2. This CDR3 is built from 15 residues. The V gene end was trimmed by 6 bases and the J gene end by 4 bases; junction bases not matched to a gene: 8. The germline CDR1 and CDR2 sequences are MNHEY and SVGAGI. For the CDR3, the DNA is TGTGCCAGCAGCCCCCTAGCGGGTTGGTACAATGAGCAGTTCTTC. Translation: CASSPLAGWYNEQFF.

The chain carries TRBV9 and TRBJ2-5, with D possibly matching TRBD2 (6 bases). Deletions cut 0 bases from V and 4 bases from J, with 16 bases between. This CDR3 contains 16 residues. Per germline, CDR1 SGDLS and CDR2 YYNGEE. In DNA, the CDR3 is TGTGCCAGCAGCGTAGAGGGCGGGCAGGGAGGAGAGACCCAGTACTTC. Protein sequence: CASSVEGGQGGETQYF. The entire variable domain, with the rest obtained from reference TRBV9 and TRBJ2-5, is as follows: DSGVTQTPKHLITATGQRVTLRCSPRSGDLSVYWYQQSLDQGLQFLIQYYNGEERAKGNILERFSAQQFPDLHSELNLSSLELGDSALYFCASSVEGGQGGETQYFGPGTRLLVL.